The 22 T cell receptor beta chains presented below share a single source sample, sequenced in a study of OX40 agonist ivuxolimab in advanced cancers. Sequenced by immunoSEQ multiplex PCR; TCRdb stores in-frame clones only, minus some. The sample carries tens of thousands of clones, roughly 84% recorded once. Sequencing used CD4+ or CD8+ T cells sorted from blood, obtained in a trial of the OX40 agonist ivuxolimab. The source is an adult with an advanced solid tumor such as melanoma, head and neck, liver or kidney cancer.

This chain uses TRBV5-6 with TRBJ2-5, with D possibly matching TRBD2 (5 bases). This CDR3 contains 14 residues. Deletions cut 5 bases from V and 2 bases from J, with 13 bases between. Germline V gene lookup returns CDR1 SGHDT and CDR2 YYEEEE. The CDR3 loop is CASRVIRGQETQYF. The CDR3 bases are TGTGCCAGCAGGGTCATCCGGGGTCAAGAGACCCAGTACTTC.

This sequence joins TRBV18 and TRBJ1-1; D is unresolved. The CDR3 runs to 13 residues. The V gene's germline CDR1 is KGHSH and CDR2 LQKENI. Trimming removed 2 bases at V and 0 bases at J, with 4 bases between. CDR3 sequence: CASSPEMNTEAFF. In DNA form, the CDR3 reads TGTGCCAGCTCACCAGAGATGAACACTGAAGCTTTCTTT.

The rearrangement uses TRBV9 and TRBJ1-2; D is ambiguous. The CDR3 loop spans 20 amino acids. Trimming stripped 3 bases from V and 1 base from J, with 28 bases between. The germline V gene encodes CDR1 SGDLS and CDR2 YYNGEE. The CDR3 bases are TGTGCCAGCAGCGCAAACGACGGGGTGAAGGGTCGGTTCTATAACTATGGCTACACCTTC. It codes for CASSANDGVKGRFYNYGYTF.

This chain links TRBV18 with TRBJ1-2, with a weak D call TRBD1 (6 bases). Germline-derived CDR1 and CDR2 are KGHSH and LQKENI. This CDR3 is built from 16 residues. Deletions cut 6 bases from V and 2 bases from J, with 19 bases between. The CDR3 nucleotides read TGTGCCAGCTCTCAACTACCGGACAGCAGCAACTATGGCTACACCTTC. This gives the protein CASSQLPDSSNYGYTF. The entire variable domain, with the rest obtained from reference TRBV18 and TRBJ1-2, is as follows: NAGVMQNPRHLVRRRGQEARLRCSPMKGHSHVYWYRQLPEEGLKFMVYLQKENIIDESGMPKERFSAEFPKEGPSILRIQQVVRGDSAAYFCASSQLPDSSNYGYTFGSGTRLTVV.

J is TRBJ1-5 and V is TRBV28, with TRBD1 matching 8 bases. V trimming: 3 bases; J trimming: 5 bases; junction bases outside the gene matches: 9. The CDR3 is 16 residues long. CDR1 is MDHEN, CDR2 SYDVKM, per germline. CDR3 sequence (DNA): TGTGCCAGCAGTTTGGGCAGGGGGCGAGTCTATCAGCCCCAGCATTTT. Amino acids: CASSLGRGRVYQPQHF.

This chain uses TRBV5-1 with TRBJ2-1; D is unclear. Trimming stripped 4 bases from V and 5 bases from J, with 7 bases between. Looked up from germline, CDR1 is SGHRS and CDR2 is YFSETQ. This CDR3 region has 12 residues. Written as DNA, the CDR3 is TGCGCCAGCAGCGAAATAGACAATGAGCAGTTCTTC. The encoded protein is CASSEIDNEQFF. The whole variable domain, remainder taken from reference TRBV5-1 and TRBJ2-1, is KAGVTQTPRYLIKTRGQQVTLSCSPISGHRSVSWYQQTPGQGLQFLFEYFSETQRNKGNFPGRFSGRQFSNSRSEMNVSTLELGDSALYLCASSEIDNEQFFGPGTRLTVL.

The rearrangement links TRBV15 to TRBJ2-5; no clear D. CDR1 and CDR2 (germline): LNHNV, YYDKDF (reference sequence). The CDR3 loop spans 17 amino acids. The V end lost 6 bases, the J end lost 2 bases, and 22 bases lay between the germline ends. The CDR3 loop is CATRGDGGRAFQETQYF. For the CDR3, the DNA is TGTGCCACCAGGGGCGATGGCGGACGAGCCTTTCAAGAGACCCAGTACTTC.

This rearrangement joins TRBV5-1 to TRBJ2-3; D remains ambiguous. Trimming cost V 0 bases and J 0 bases, with 11 bases left between them. The germline CDR1 and CDR2 sequences are SGHRS and YFSETQ. CDR3 length: 16 residues. CDR3 loop: CASSLGSGISTDTQYF. As DNA, the CDR3 is TGCGCCAGCAGCTTGGGGTCGGGCATTAGCACAGATACGCAGTATTTT. The whole variable domain, remainder taken from reference TRBV5-1 and TRBJ2-3, is KAGVTQTPRYLIKTRGQQVTLSCSPISGHRSVSWYQQTPGQGLQFLFEYFSETQRNKGNFPGRFSGRQFSNSRSEMNVSTLELGDSALYLCASSLGSGISTDTQYFGPGTRLTVL.

As DNA, the CDR3 is TGCAGCGTTGCCGTTCCTCCCATGAACACTGAAGCTTTCTTT. It specifies CSVAVPPMNTEAFF. The rearrangement joins TRBV29-1 to TRBJ1-1, with no clear D. The germline V gene has CDR1 SQVTM and CDR2 ANQGSEA. This CDR3 comprises 14 residues. V dropped 4 bases and J dropped 0 bases, with 12 bases sitting between them.

The chain joins TRBV5-4 to TRBJ2-2; 8 nucleotides align to TRBD2. Trimming cost V 3 bases and J 1 base; bases outside gene matches: 5. This CDR3 is built from 16 residues. Germline V lookup: CDR1 SGHNT, CDR2 YYREEE (reference sequence). As DNA, the CDR3 is TGTGCCAGCAGCTCCGTCAGCGGGAGGAACACCGGGGAGCTGTTTTTT. It is translated as CASSSVSGRNTGELFF.

The genes are TRBV11-2 and TRBJ2-7; 9 bases line up with TRBD1. V was clipped by 5 bases and J by 5 bases; unmatched bases: 10. Germline CDR1 is SGHAT and CDR2 is FQNNGV. CDR3 size: 15 residues. This CDR3 reads CASSRGQGTRDEQYF. In DNA, the CDR3 is TGTGCCAGCAGCAGAGGACAGGGGACAAGGGACGAGCAGTACTTC.

The chain combines TRBV5-6 with TRBJ2-4; D is unclear. CDR3 length equals 16 residues. Germline V gene lookup returns CDR1 SGHDT and CDR2 YYEEEE. Trimming removed 0 bases from V and 5 bases from J, with 15 bases in between. The CDR3 reads CASSLAHRALQNIQYF. The DNA for the CDR3 is TGTGCCAGCAGCTTGGCCCACCGAGCCCTTCAAAACATTCAGTACTTC.

V usage is TRBV5-1 and J usage is TRBJ1-2, with D possibly TRBD1 on 5 matching bases. The V end was cut by 0 bases, the J end by 1 base, with 13 bases between. CDR1 is SGHRS and CDR2 is YFSETQ in the germline V gene. This CDR3 has 16 amino acids. The CDR3 loop is CASSLAPLDNNYGYTF. The CDR3 DNA reads as TGCGCCAGCAGCTTGGCCCCCTTGGACAATAACTATGGCTACACCTTC.

In this sample, this clone turned up a few times. The chain joins TRBV9 to TRBJ2-6, with D unresolved. Trimming took off 0 bases at V and 0 bases at J, with 13 bases between the two ends. This CDR3 is built from 18 residues. CDR1 and CDR2 (germline): SGDLS, YYNGEE. DNA of the CDR3: TGTGCCAGCAGCGTAGACTCAGGAAGGAGCTCTGGGGCCAACGTCCTGACTTTC. Its translation is CASSVDSGRSSGANVLTF.

The CDR3 sequence: CASSLVTAGAGELFF. CDR3 nucleotides: TGTGCCAGCAGCTTGGTCACGGCAGGGGCCGGGGAGCTGTTTTTT. This chain links TRBV5-5 with TRBJ2-2; the D gene is possibly TRBD1 (6 bases). The CDR3 has 15 residues. The V gene's germline CDR1 is SGHKS and CDR2 YYEKEE (reference sequence). V was shortened by 0 bases and J by 6 bases, with 12 bases between the two germline ends.

The chain recombines TRBV11-2 with TRBJ2-2, with unresolved D. Germline CDR1 is SGHAT and CDR2 is FQNNGV. V gave up 1 base and J gave up 6 bases, with 3 bases separating them. The CDR3 has 12 residues. CDR3 in DNA: TGTGCCAGCAGCTTAGTAGCCGGGGAGCTGTTTTTT. Its translation is CASSLVAGELFF.

This sequence joins TRBV11-2 and TRBJ1-4; D is undetermined. The CDR3 is made up of 15 amino acids. The V and J ends lost 5 bases and 5 bases respectively, with 15 bases between them. CDR1 is SGHAT, CDR2 FQNNGV, per germline. CDR3 DNA: TGTGCCAGCAGCGTCGGACGGGTCCCAAATGAAAAACTGTTTTTT. Translation gives CASSVGRVPNEKLFF. Full variable domain (remainder filled in from reference TRBV11-2 and TRBJ1-4): EAGVAQSPRYKIIEKRQSVAFWCNPISGHATLYWYQQILGQGPKLLIQFQNNGVVDDSQLPKDRFSAERLKGVDSTLKIQPAKLEDSAVYLCASSVGRVPNEKLFFGSGTQLSVL.

The V call is TRBV2, the J call TRBJ2-5; TRBD2 aligns across 13 bases. This CDR3 has 15 residues. Unmatched junction bases numbered 7, after V lost 7 bases and J lost 5 bases. Germline CDR1 SNHLY, CDR2 FYNNEI. CDR3 in DNA: TGTGCCAGCACCCGACTAGCGGGGGGAATTGAGACCCAGTACTTC. Its protein is CASTRLAGGIETQYF. The whole variable domain, remainder taken from reference TRBV2 and TRBJ2-5, is EPEVTQTPSHQVTQMGQEVILRCVPISNHLYFYWYRQILGQKVEFLVSFYNNEISEKSEIFDDQFSVERPDGSNFTLKIRSTKLEDSAMYFCASTRLAGGIETQYFGPGTRLLVL.

This sequence joins TRBV14 and TRBJ1-2; D perhaps matches TRBD1 (6 bases). CDR1 and CDR2 from the germline V gene are SGHDN and FVKESK. The CDR3 is 13 residues long. V was shortened by 4 bases and J by 6 bases, with 12 bases between the two germline ends. CDR3: CASSPRTVDGYTF. As DNA, the CDR3 is TGTGCCAGCAGCCCAAGGACAGTAGATGGCTACACCTTC.

The rearrangement links TRBV28 to TRBJ2-6, with TRBD2 as a possible D gene (6 bases). V was trimmed by 5 bases and J by 7 bases, leaving 12 bases between them. From germline, CDR1 is MDHEN and CDR2 SYDVKM. The CDR3 extends over 14 amino acids. CDR3: CASSPWTNANVLTF. CDR3 nucleotide sequence: TGTGCCAGCAGTCCGTGGACTAATGCCAACGTCCTGACTTTC.

The chain joins TRBV6-1 to TRBJ1-3; D gene unclear. Germline V gene sequence: CDR1 MNHNS, CDR2 SASEGT. This CDR3 contains 15 residues. Trimming left V 5 bases short and J 0 bases short, with 11 bases between. The CDR3 loop is CASSLALGSGNTIYF. The CDR3, as DNA: TGTGCCAGCAGTCTGGCATTGGGCTCTGGAAACACCATATATTTT.

Notes on this clone: One end of the junction does not line up with germline, which may come from a read error. The chain joins TRBV5-1 to TRBJ2-7; 9 bases fit TRBD1. The CDR3 totals 14 residues. CDR1 is SGHRS, CDR2 YFSETQ, per germline. The CDR3 bases are TGTGCCAGCAGCTTGGAGGACAGGGGCTACGAGCAGTACTTC. Its translation is CASSLEDRGYEQYF.